This TCR beta chain appears in the sequencing data of a study of CD8+CD57+ T cells in acquired aplastic anemia. About this clonotype: A read error may produce the germline difference seen at one junction end.

The template used for profiling TCR beta VDJ and CDR3 was genomic DNA. Each CDR3 protein gets one entry after TCRdb re-called the reads with MiXCR. The sample consists of hundreds of thousands of distinct CDR3 sequences, about a third of them appearing once. CD8+CD57+ cell expansion, shown by flow cytometry, had occurred in the patients selected for sequencing. Germline V gene lookup returns CDR1 MNHEY and CDR2 SMNVEV (reference sequence). The CDR3 has 13 residues. The receptor was derived from a human donor with aplastic anemia. The sequenced sample was sorted CD4+, CD8+, or CD8+CD57+ T cells (not recorded which) from PBMCs. The genes are TRBV27 and TRBJ2-7; no reliable D call. CDR3 protein: CANSLAQTYEQYF. CDR3 DNA sequence: TGTGCCAACAGTTTGGCACAGACCTACGAGCAGTACTTC.